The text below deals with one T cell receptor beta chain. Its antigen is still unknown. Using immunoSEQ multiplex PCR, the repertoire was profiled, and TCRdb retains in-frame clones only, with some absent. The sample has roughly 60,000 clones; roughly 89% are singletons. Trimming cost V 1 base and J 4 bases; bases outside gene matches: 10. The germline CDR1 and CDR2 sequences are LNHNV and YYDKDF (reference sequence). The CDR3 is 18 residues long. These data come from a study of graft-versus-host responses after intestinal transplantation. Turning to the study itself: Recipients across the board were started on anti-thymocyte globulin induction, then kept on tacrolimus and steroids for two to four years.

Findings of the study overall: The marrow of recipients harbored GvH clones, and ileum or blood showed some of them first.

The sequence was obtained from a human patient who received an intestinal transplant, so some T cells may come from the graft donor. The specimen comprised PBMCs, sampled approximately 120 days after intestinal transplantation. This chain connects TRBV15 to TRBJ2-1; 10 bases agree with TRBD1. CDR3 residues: CATSRALVGTGVYNEQFF. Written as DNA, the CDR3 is TGTGCCACCAGCAGAGCCCTCGTTGGGACAGGGGTATACAATGAGCAGTTCTTC.